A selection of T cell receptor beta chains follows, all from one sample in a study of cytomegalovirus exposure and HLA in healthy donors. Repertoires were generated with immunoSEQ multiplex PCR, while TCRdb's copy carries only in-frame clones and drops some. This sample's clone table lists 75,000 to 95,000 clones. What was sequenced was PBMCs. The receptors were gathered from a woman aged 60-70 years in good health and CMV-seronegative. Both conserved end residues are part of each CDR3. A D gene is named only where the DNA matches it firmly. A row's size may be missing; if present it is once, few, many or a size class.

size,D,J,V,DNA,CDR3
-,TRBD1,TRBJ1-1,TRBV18,TGTGCCAGCTCACTCGACAGGGTAGCAAAGCAAGCTTTCTTT,CASSLDRVAKQAFF
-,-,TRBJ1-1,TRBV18,TGTGCCAGTTCTATTGGGGCGGTGAACACTGAAGCTTTCTTT,CASSIGAVNTEAFF
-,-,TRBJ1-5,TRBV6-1,TGTGCCAGCACCGAAACCCCACAGGGCAATCAGCCCCAGCATTTT,CASTETPQGNQPQHF
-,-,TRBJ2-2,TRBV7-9,TGTGCCAGCAGCTTAGGCCAGAATGCCGGGGAGCTGTTTTTT,CASSLGQNAGELFF
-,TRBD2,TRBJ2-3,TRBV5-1,TGCGCCAGCAGCTTGGCCTCTAGCGGGAGTTCAGATACGCAGTATTTT,CASSLASSGSSDTQYF
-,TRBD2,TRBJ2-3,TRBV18,TGTGCCAGCTCACTGGGACTAACAAACACAGATACGCAGTATTTT,CASSLGLTNTDTQYF
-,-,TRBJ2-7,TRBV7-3,TGTGCCAGCAGCTTAGGCCCGATGGAGCCTATCTCCTACGAGCAGTACTTC,CASSLGPMEPISYEQYF
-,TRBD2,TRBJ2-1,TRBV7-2,TGTGCCAGCAGCCGAGCTAGCGGGAGGGCCAATGAGCAGTTCTTC,CASSRASGRANEQFF
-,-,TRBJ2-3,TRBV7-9,TGTGCCAGCAGCTCCGAGCAATTCACAGATACGCAGTATTTT,CASSSEQFTDTQYF
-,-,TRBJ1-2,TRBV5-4,TGTGCCAGCAGCGGAGACAGCAACTATGGCTACACCTTC,CASSGDSNYGYTF
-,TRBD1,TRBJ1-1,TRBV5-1,TGCGCCAGCAGCTTGGCCTCAGGGGGGAACACTGAAGCTTTCTTT,CASSLASGGNTEAFF
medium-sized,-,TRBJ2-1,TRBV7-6,TGTGCCAGCAGCTTAGGCGGATCCTACAATGAGCAGTTCTTC,CASSLGGSYNEQFF
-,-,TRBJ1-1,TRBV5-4,TGTGCCAGCAGCGGATCCGGGCCGGGGAGGAACACTGAAGCTTTCTTT,CASSGSGPGRNTEAFF
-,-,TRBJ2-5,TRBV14,TGTGCCAGCAGTTTCACCCGAGGGTCTGAGACCCAGTACTTC,CASSFTRGSETQYF